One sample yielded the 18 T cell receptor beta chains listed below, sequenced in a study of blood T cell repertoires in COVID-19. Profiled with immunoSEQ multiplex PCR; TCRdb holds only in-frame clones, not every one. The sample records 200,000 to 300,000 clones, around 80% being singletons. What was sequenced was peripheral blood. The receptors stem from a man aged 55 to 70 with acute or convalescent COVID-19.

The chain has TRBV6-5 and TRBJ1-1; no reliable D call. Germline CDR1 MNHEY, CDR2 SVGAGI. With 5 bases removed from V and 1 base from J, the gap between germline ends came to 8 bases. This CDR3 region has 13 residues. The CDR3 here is CASSRLWNTEAFF. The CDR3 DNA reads TGTGCCAGCAGTCGACTGTGGAACACTGAAGCTTTCTTT.

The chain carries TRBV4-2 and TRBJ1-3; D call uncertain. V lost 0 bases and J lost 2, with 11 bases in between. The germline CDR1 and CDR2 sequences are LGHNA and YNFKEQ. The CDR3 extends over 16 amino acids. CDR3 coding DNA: TGTGCCAGCAGCCAAGATTTGAGGGCTCCTGGAAACACCATATATTTT. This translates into CASSQDLRAPGNTIYF.

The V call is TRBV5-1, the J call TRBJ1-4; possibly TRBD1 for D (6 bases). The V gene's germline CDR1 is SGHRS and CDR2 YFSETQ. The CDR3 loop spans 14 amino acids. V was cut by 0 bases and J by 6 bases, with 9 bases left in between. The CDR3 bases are TGCGCCAGCAGCTTGGGCAGGGGAGATGAAAAACTGTTTTTT. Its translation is CASSLGRGDEKLFF.

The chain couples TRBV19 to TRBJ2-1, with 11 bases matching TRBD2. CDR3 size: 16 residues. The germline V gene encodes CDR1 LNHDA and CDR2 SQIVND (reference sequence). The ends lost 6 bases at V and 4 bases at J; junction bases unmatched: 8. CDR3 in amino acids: CASSTSLAGGYNEQFF. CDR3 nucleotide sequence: TGTGCCAGTAGCACCTCGCTAGCGGGAGGTTACAATGAGCAGTTCTTC.

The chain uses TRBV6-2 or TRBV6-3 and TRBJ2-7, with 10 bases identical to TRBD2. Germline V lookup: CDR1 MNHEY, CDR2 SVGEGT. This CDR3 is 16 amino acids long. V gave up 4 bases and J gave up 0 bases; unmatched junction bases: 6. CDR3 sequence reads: CASSSLAGPSSYEQYF. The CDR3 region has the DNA TGTGCCAGCAGTTCACTAGCGGGACCAAGCTCCTACGAGCAGTACTTC.

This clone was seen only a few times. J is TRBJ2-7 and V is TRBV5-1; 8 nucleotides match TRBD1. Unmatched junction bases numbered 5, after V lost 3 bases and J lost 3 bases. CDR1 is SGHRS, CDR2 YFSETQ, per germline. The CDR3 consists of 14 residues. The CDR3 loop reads CASSSGQGYYEQYF. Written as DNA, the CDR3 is TGCGCCAGCAGCTCTGGACAGGGATACTACGAGCAGTACTTC.

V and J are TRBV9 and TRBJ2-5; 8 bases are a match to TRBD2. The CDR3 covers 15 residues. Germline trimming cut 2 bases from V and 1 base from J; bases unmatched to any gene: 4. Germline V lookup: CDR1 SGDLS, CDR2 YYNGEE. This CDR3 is CASSVRGAFQETQYF. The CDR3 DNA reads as TGTGCCAGCAGCGTGCGGGGGGCTTTCCAAGAGACCCAGTACTTC.

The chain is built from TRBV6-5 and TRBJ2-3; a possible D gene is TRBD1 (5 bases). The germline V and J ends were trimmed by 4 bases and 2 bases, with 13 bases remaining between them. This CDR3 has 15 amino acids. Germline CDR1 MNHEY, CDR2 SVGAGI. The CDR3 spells CASSSDRPATDTQYF. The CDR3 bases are TGTGCCAGCAGTTCCGACAGACCAGCCACAGATACGCAGTATTTT.

CDR3 bases: TGCGCCAGCAGCTTGGGGGGTAAAGAGGGAGAGACCCAGTACTTC. Translated: CASSLGGKEGETQYF. V and J are TRBV5-1 and TRBJ2-5; tentative D call: TRBD2 (5 bases). Trimming removed 0 bases at V and 4 bases at J, with 13 bases between. The CDR3 has 15 amino acids. Germline V lookup: CDR1 SGHRS, CDR2 YFSETQ.

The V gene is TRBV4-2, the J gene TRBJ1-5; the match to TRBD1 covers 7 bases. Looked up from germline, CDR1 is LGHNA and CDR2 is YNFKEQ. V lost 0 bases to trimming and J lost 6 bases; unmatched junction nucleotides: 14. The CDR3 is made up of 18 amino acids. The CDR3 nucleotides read TGTGCCAGCAGCCAAGAAAATTGGCGACAGGGTAGTTTTCAGCCCCAGCATTTT. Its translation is CASSQENWRQGSFQPQHF.

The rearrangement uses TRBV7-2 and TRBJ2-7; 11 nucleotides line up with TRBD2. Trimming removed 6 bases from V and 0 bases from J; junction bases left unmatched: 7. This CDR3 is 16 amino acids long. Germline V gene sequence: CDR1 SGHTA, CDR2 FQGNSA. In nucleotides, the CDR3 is TGTGCCAGCAGTTCTACCGGGACTAGCGGCTCCTACGAGCAGTACTTC. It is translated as CASSSTGTSGSYEQYF.

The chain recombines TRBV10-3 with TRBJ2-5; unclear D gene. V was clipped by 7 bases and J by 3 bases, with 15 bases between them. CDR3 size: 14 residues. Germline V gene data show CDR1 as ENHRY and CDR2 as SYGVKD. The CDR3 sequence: CAIKERPSEETQYF. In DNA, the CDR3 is TGTGCCATCAAGGAGCGTCCTTCGGAAGAGACCCAGTACTTC.

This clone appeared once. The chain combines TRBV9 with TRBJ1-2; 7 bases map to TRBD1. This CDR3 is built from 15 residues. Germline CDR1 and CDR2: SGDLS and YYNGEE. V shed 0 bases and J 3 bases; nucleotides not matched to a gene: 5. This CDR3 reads CASSVATGQHYGYTF. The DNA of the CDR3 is TGTGCCAGCAGCGTAGCTACGGGACAGCACTATGGCTACACCTTC.

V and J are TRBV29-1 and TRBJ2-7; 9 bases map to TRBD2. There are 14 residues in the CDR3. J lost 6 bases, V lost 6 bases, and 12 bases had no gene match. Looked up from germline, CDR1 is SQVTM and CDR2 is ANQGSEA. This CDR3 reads CSVSGREGPTEQYF. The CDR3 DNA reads TGCAGCGTATCAGGGCGGGAGGGCCCGACCGAGCAGTACTTC.

CDR3: CASSWTGGYTEAFF. CDR3 bases: TGTGCCAGCAGTTGGACAGGGGGATATACTGAAGCTTTCTTT. The chain uses TRBV28 and TRBJ1-1; TRBD1 matches at 10 bases. From germline, CDR1 is MDHEN and CDR2 SYDVKM. This CDR3 comprises 14 residues. V shed 4 bases, J shed 5 bases, and the junction held 4 bases outside the gene matches.

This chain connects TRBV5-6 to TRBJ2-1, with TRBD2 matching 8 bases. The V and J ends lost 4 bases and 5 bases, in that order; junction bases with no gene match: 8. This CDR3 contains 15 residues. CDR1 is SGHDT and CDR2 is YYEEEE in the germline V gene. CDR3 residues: CASSETSASHNEQFF. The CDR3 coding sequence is TGTGCCAGCAGCGAGACTAGCGCCTCACACAATGAGCAGTTCTTC.

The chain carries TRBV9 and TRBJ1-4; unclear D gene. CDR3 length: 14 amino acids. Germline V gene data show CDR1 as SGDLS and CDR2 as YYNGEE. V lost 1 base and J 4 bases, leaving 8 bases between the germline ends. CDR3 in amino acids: CASSVWGGNEKLFF. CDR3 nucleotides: TGTGCCAGCAGCGTATGGGGAGGTAATGAAAAACTGTTTTTT.

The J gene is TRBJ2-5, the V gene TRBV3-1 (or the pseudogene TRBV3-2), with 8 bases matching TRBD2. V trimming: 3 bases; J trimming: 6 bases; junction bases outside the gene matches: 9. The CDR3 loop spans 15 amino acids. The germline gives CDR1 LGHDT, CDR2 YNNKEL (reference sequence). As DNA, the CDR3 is TGTGCCAGCAGCCATTTTATAGCGGGACCCCAGACCCAGTACTTC. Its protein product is CASSHFIAGPQTQYF.